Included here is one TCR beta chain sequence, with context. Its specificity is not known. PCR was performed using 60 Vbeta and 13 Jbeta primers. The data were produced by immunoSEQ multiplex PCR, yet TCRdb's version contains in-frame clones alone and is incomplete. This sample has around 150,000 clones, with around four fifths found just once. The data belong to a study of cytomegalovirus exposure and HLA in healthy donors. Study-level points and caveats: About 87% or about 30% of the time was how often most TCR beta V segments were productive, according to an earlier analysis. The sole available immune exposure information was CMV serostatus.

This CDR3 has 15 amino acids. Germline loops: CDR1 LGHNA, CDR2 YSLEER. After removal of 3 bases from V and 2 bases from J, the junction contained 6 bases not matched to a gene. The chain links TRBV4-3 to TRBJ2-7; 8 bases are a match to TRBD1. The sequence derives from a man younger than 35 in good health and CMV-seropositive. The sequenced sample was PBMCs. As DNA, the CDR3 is TGCGCCAGCAGCCAGGACCAACAGGGGGCCTACGAGCAGTACTTC. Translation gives CASSQDQQGAYEQYF.